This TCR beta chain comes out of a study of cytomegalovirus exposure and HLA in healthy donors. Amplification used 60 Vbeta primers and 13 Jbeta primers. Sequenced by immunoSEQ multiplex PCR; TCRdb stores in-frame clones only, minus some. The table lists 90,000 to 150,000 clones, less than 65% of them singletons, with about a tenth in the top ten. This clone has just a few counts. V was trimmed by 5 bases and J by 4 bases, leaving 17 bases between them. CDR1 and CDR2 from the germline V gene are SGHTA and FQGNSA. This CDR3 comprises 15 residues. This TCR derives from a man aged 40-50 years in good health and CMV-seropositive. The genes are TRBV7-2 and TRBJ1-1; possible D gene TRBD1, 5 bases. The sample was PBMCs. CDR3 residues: CASSTLAGGSTEAFF. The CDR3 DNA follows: TGTGCCAGCAGCACCCTCGCCGGGGGTTCCACTGAAGCTTTCTTT.